This T cell receptor (beta chain) comes out of a study of T cell repertoires in cytomegalovirus infection. Study conclusions and caveats: HLA-C-restricted CMV clonotypes gave the most frequent clonotype in two of eight donors.

This clonotype was observed a handful of times. The target antigen is unknown. TCRdb passed the reads through MiXCR, listing each CDR3 protein once. The sample contains 350,000 to 550,000 distinct CDR3 sequences, approximately 31% of which appear only once. This CDR3 has 15 residues. Trimming pared 6 bases from V and 2 bases from J, leaving 17 bases between. The germline gives CDR1 SQVTM, CDR2 ANQGSEA. The sample consisted of PBMCs. V usage is TRBV29-1 and J usage is TRBJ1-3; the D gene is possibly TRBD1 (5 bases). The receptor was derived from a human donor in good health (CMV status not recorded). Some clones in this sample may be carry-over from other donors' samples. For the CDR3, the DNA is TGCAGCGTCCGTCTCGGGACCGCTCCTGGAAACACCATATATTTT. Its protein product is CSVRLGTAPGNTIYF.